This T cell receptor beta chain was captured by sequencing in a study of T cells in Graves' hyperthyroidism and ophthalmopathy. Study-level findings and limits: Most expanded thyroid clonotypes above 0.001 also appeared in blood.

The germline V and J ends were trimmed by 0 bases and 0 bases, with 24 bases remaining between them. The CDR3 covers 21 residues. Germline lookup yields CDR1 SGHTA and CDR2 FQGNSA. A NOSPECS grade of at least 4, a Clinical Activity Score of at least 3 and duration under 3 months were recorded in ophthalmopathy patients. Orbital computed tomography and thyroid ultrasound, together with serum TRAb and thyroxine and clinical symptoms, were used for diagnoses. Amplified regions were TCR beta CDR3 sequences from RNA transcripts. During a first-round RT-PCR of the TCR CDR3, the HTBI primer set was used. TCRdb processed the multiplex PCR reads anew with MiXCR; each CDR3 protein has one entry. The sample has about 270,000 distinct CDR3 sequences; more than 20% are singletons. This clonotype showed up many times. Its cognate antigen is unknown.

The TCR comes from a middle-aged woman with Graves' ophthalmopathy. Sequencing was carried out using blood. V usage is TRBV7-2 and J usage is TRBJ1-5; possible D gene TRBD1, 6 bases. The CDR3 region is CASSLAGQGLGERYSNQPQHF. CDR3 coding DNA: TGTGCCAGCAGCTTAGCGGGCCAGGGGCTAGGAGAAAGATATAGCAATCAGCCCCAGCATTTT.